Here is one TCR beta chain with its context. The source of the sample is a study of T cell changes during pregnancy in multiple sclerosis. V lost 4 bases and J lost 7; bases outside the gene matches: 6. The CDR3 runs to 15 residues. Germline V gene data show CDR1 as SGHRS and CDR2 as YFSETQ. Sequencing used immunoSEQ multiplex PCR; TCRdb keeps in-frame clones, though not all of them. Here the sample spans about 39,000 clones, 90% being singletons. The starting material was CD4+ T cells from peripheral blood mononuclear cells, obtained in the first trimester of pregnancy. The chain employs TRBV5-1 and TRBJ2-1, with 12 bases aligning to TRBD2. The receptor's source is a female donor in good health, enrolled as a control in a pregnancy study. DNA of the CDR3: TGCGCCAGCAGCGCCACGGGACTAGCGGGTAATGAGCAGTTCTTC. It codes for CASSATGLAGNEQFF.